These 15 T cell receptor beta chains were all obtained from the same sample, sequenced in a study of beta chain features in type 1 diabetes. The study's findings and limits: Shortening that was moderate but significant affected the TCRB CDR3s of Type 1 diabetes patients in all four CD4+ subsets.

Expressed TCRB transcripts were sequenced, since all the RNA that had been isolated was reverse transcribed. Libraries were prepared by immunoSEQ multiplex PCR; TCRdb keeps only in-frame clonotypes and omits some of them. The table lists around 160,000 clones, just over 8% of them singletons. Antigens of these TCRs are unknown. Specimen: central memory CD4+ T cells from blood. These receptors were collected from a woman under 30 with type 1 diabetes.

The sample holds a few counts of this clone. Here the CDR3 reads CASSLVGSNGELFF. The CDR3 coding sequence is TGTGCCAGCAGCTTAGTGGGCAGCAACGGGGAGCTGTTTTTT. The chain links TRBV7-9 to TRBJ2-2, with D uncertain. Per germline, CDR1 SEHNR and CDR2 FQNEAQ (reference sequence). V lost 1 base to trimming and J lost 7 bases, with 10 bases between them. The CDR3 is 14 residues long.

This chain connects TRBV7-8 to TRBJ1-5, with D perhaps matching TRBD1 (6 bases). The germline gives CDR1 SGHVS, CDR2 FQNEAQ. V was cut by 0 bases and J by 7 bases, with 13 bases left in between. The CDR3 covers 15 residues. Written as DNA, the CDR3 is TGTGCCAGCAGCTTAGCAGCTACAACAGGGCAGCCCCAGCATTTT. Its translation: CASSLAATTGQPQHF.

This clone was seen a few times. This sequence joins TRBV7-2 and TRBJ1-5; D is undetermined. Looked up from germline, CDR1 is SGHTA and CDR2 is FQGNSA. V was trimmed by 5 bases and J by 2 bases, leaving 10 bases between them. The CDR3 runs to 14 residues. The DNA of the CDR3 is TGTGCCAGCAGCCCGGAGGGCGGCAATCAGCCCCAGCATTTT. It specifies CASSPEGGNQPQHF.

The genes are TRBV7-2 and TRBJ2-3; D unresolved. Germline-derived CDR1 and CDR2 are SGHTA and FQGNSA. The CDR3 extends over 13 amino acids. The ends were cut back, 5 bases at V and 5 bases at J, with 11 bases in the middle. This chain's CDR3 is CASSPYNIDTQYF. For the CDR3, the DNA is TGTGCCAGCAGCCCTTATAACATAGATACGCAGTATTTT.

This clone was recorded a few times. The rearrangement uses TRBV5-6 and TRBJ2-2; no reliable D call. V was trimmed by 4 bases and J by 4 bases, leaving 14 bases between them. The CDR3 length is 15 residues. The germline CDR1 and CDR2 sequences are SGHDT and YYEEEE. CDR3 in DNA: TGTGCCAGCAGCCGTTCGGCGGTTAGCACCGGGGAGCTGTTTTTT. The encoded protein is CASSRSAVSTGELFF. The whole variable domain, filled in from reference TRBV5-6 and TRBJ2-2, reads DAGVTQSPTHLIKTRGQQVTLRCSPKSGHDTVSWYQQALGQGPQFIFQYYEEEERQRGNFPDRFSGHQFPNYSSELNVNALLLGDSALYLCASSRSAVSTGELFFGEGSRLTVL.

The chain combines TRBV11-3 with TRBJ2-7; TRBD2 is a possible D gene (6 bases). The ends were cut back, 5 bases at V and 2 bases at J, with 10 bases in the middle. The CDR3 is 13 amino acids. Germline lookup yields CDR1 SGHNT and CDR2 YENEEA. The CDR3 loop reads CASSRGRTYEQYF. DNA for the CDR3: TGTGCCAGCAGCCGAGGGAGGACCTACGAGCAGTACTTC. Looking up the rest from reference TRBV11-3 and TRBJ2-7 gives the full variable domain: EAGVVQSPRYKIIEKKQPVAFWCNPISGHNTLYWYLQNLGQGPELLIRYENEEAVDDSQLPKDRFSAERLKGVDSTLKIQPAELGDSAVYLCASSRGRTYEQYFGPGTRLTVT.

This clone turned up a few times. Here the CDR3 reads CASSKGWTRQGCYGYTF. The CDR3 DNA reads as TGTGCCAGCAGCAAAGGATGGACCCGACAGGGATGCTATGGCTACACCTTC. This chain links TRBV21-1 with TRBJ1-2; whether TRBD1, the table's D call, matches the DNA was not checked. TRBV21-1 is given as a pseudogene. This CDR3 region has 17 residues.

The chain links TRBV5-4 to TRBJ2-5, with 9 bases fitting TRBD1. The CDR3 totals 14 residues. J lost 6 bases, V lost 4 bases, and 7 bases had no gene match. The germline gives CDR1 SGHNT, CDR2 YYREEE (reference sequence). CDR3 bases: TGTGCCAGCAGCACTGGGGACAGGGTGAAGACCCAGTACTTC. It codes for CASSTGDRVKTQYF.

This clone has just a few counts. The chain employs TRBV5-4 and TRBJ1-1, with TRBD1 identical over 8 bases. V trimming: 5 bases; J trimming: 2 bases; junction bases outside the gene matches: 8. In germline, CDR1 is SGHNT, CDR2 YYREEE (reference sequence). The CDR3 length is 15 residues. CDR3 DNA sequence: TGTGCCAGCAGTCGCGACCAGGGGGCTAACACTGAAGCTTTCTTT. Amino acid sequence: CASSRDQGANTEAFF.

This chain links TRBV7-3 with TRBJ2-3; TRBD2 agrees at 7 bases. The CDR3 is 15 residues long. Unmatched junction bases numbered 8, after V lost 4 bases and J lost 4 bases. Germline V gene lookup returns CDR1 SGHTA and CDR2 FQGTGA. The CDR3 DNA is TGTGCCAGCAGCTGGACGGGAGGAGCCTCAGATACGCAGTATTTT. Protein sequence: CASSWTGGASDTQYF.

This clone was seen a handful of times. The chain joins TRBV4-3 to TRBJ1-1, with 8 nucleotides matching TRBD1. Trimming took 3 bases from V and 2 from J; bases not matched to a gene: 5. Germline V lookup: CDR1 LGHNA, CDR2 YSLEER. The CDR3 length is 15 residues. The CDR3 DNA follows: TGCGCCAGCAGCCATCCAGGGGGCGCAAACACTGAAGCTTTCTTT. It is translated as CASSHPGGANTEAFF.

There are a few counts of this clone. The chain couples TRBV10-3 to TRBJ2-3; 8 positions agree with TRBD2. The CDR3 contains 15 residues. CDR1 and CDR2 (germline): ENHRY, SYGVKD. The V segment lost 5 bases and the J segment 4 bases; nucleotides outside the gene matches: 8. CDR3 residues: CAISSGRSGPDTQYF. CDR3 coding DNA: TGTGCCATCAGTAGCGGGAGATCGGGACCAGATACGCAGTATTTT.

V usage is TRBV6-5 and J usage is TRBJ2-7; TRBD1 agrees at 8 bases. Germline trimming cut 6 bases from V and 6 bases from J; bases unmatched to any gene: 7. CDR1 and CDR2 (germline): MNHEY, SVGAGI. The CDR3 loop spans 13 amino acids. The CDR3 nucleotides read TGTGCCAGCAGCCCCGGACAGGGCGGCGAGCAGTACTTC. This translates into CASSPGQGGEQYF.

The chain joins TRBV11-2 to TRBJ2-5; D is undetermined. From germline, CDR1 is SGHAT and CDR2 FQNNGV. There are 13 residues in the CDR3. The germline V and J ends were trimmed by 3 bases and 2 bases, with 7 bases remaining between them. CDR3 protein: CASSFGIQETQYF. The CDR3 region has the DNA TGTGCCAGCAGCTTTGGCATACAAGAGACCCAGTACTTC. Variable domain in full (rest from reference TRBV11-2 and TRBJ2-5): EAGVAQSPRYKIIEKRQSVAFWCNPISGHATLYWYQQILGQGPKLLIQFQNNGVVDDSQLPKDRFSAERLKGVDSTLKIQPAKLEDSAVYLCASSFGIQETQYFGPGTRLLVL.

The rearrangement uses TRBV7-2 and TRBJ2-7; a possible D gene is TRBD2 (6 bases). V lost 11 bases and J lost 0, with 11 bases in between. CDR3 size: 12 residues. Germline-derived CDR1 and CDR2 are SGHTA and FQGNSA. CDR3 bases: TGTGCCGTGGGCGGGGCCTCCTACGAGCAGTACTTC. Amino acid sequence: CAVGGASYEQYF.